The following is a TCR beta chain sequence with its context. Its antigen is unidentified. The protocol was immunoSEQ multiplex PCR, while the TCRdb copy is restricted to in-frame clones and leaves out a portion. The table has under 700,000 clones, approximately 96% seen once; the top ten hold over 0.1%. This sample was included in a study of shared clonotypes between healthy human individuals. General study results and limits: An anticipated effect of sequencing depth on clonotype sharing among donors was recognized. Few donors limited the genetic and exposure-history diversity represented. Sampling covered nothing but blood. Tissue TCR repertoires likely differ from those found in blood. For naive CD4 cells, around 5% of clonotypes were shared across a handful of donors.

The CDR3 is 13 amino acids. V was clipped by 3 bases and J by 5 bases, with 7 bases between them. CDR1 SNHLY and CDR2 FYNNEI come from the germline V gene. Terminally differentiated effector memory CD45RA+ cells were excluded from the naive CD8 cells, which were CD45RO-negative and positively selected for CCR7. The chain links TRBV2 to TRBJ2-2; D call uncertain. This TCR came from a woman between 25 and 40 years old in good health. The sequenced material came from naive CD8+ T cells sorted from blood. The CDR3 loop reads CASSDRKTGELFF. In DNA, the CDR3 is TGTGCCAGCAGTGATAGGAAAACCGGGGAGCTGTTTTTT.